A selection of T cell receptor beta chains follows, all from one sample in a study of shared clonotypes between healthy human individuals. Clones were read by immunoSEQ multiplex PCR, and TCRdb kept only the in-frame ones, dropping some. The sample has a few million clones, approximately 94% seen once. The sequenced sample consisted of naive CD4+ T cells sorted from blood. Every receptor here comes from a man younger than 35 in good health. Both conserved end residues are part of each CDR3. Fields, in order: J gene, V gene, CDR3 protein.

>TRBJ1-4|TRBV15
CATSRDGRAAYNEKLFF
>TRBJ1-2|TRBV28
CASSWTGGVGYTF
>TRBJ1-3|TRBV6-1
CATGGLQHQGNTIYF
>TRBJ1-2|TRBV7-9
CASSRDDYGYTF
>TRBJ1-1|TRBV7-3
CASSPTMDTEAFF
>TRBJ2-5|TRBV5-1
CASSPSGGPETQYF
>TRBJ2-2|TRBV27
CASSFSGRFTGELFF
>TRBJ2-7|TRBV19
CATHDTTRQYF
>TRBJ1-2|TRBV5-8
CASSLGPTGGNYGYTF
>TRBJ1-6|TRBV7-2
CASSLVTGVNSPLHF
>TRBJ1-1|TRBV5-1
CASSFRANTEAFF
>TRBJ1-1|TRBV18
CASSRTSGLLTQEAFF
>TRBJ2-7|TRBV7-2
CASSYRFTYEQYF
>TRBJ2-7|TRBV5-1
CASSPAAVQSPLEQYF
>TRBJ2-6|TRBV5-1
CASSLSPLERANVLTF
>TRBJ2-7|TRBV5-4
CASSLRETGTYIYEQYF
>TRBJ1-4|TRBV7-9
CASSLEGAGEKLFF
>TRBJ1-1|TRBV18
CASSPREMNTEAFF
>TRBJ1-6|TRBV16
CASSQSNRGSRSPLHF
>TRBJ2-5|TRBV5-1
CASSPQGGRGETQYF
>TRBJ2-7|TRBV27
CASSSIPAGGPLEQYF
>TRBJ1-2|TRBV5-6
CASSLGETYGYTF
>TRBJ2-5|TRBV7-9
CASSPGGKVETQYF
>TRBJ2-1|TRBV28
CASTRPLGTEYNEQFF
>TRBJ1-4|TRBV2
CASRGGTGTNEKLFF
>TRBJ2-5|TRBV7-2
CASSLVASPPQETQYF
>TRBJ2-2|TRBV5-8
CASSLGQGFTGELFF
>TRBJ1-6|TRBV4-1
CASSLGNNSPLHF
>TRBJ2-7|TRBV19
CASSEERDRTYEQYF
>TRBJ2-7|TRBV11-2
CASSLVGRRTTTPYEQYF
>TRBJ2-1|TRBV7-9
CASPKGAGQGPYNEQFF
>TRBJ2-7|TRBV19
CASSIRDRVHEQYF
>TRBJ2-5|TRBV30
CAYRTRTSGEVETQYF
>TRBJ1-4|TRBV5-1
CASSLEAGNFNEKLFF
>TRBJ1-3|TRBV7-2
CASSPQGALSGNTIYF
>TRBJ1-1|TRBV2
CASNRDRDNMNTEAFF
>TRBJ1-1|TRBV5-4
CASSSPGQGVIAEAFF
>TRBJ2-5|TRBV10-3
CAISAGGETQYF
>TRBJ2-6|TRBV4-3
CASSQGSDSGANVLTF
>TRBJ2-2|TRBV27
CASSLPLAGGLIGELFF
>TRBJ2-1|TRBV4-1
CASSQDIGSGIGQFF
>TRBJ2-2|TRBV7-2
CASSPVQNTGELFF
>TRBJ2-2|TRBV30
CAWSVQGAPGELFF
>TRBJ2-1|TRBV5-4
CASSRDRGDNEQFF
>TRBJ1-1|TRBV7-2
CASSLALDTTNTEAFF
>NA|TRBV30
CAWSGTGGPSEQYF
>TRBJ2-7|TRBV4-3
CASSQVYLSGDEQYF
>TRBJ1-2|TRBV11-2
CASSLDAGSGYTF
>TRBJ1-4|TRBV10-3
CAISDLATNEKLFF
>TRBJ2-7|TRBV5-1
CASSLGTGVSYEQYF
>TRBJ2-6|TRBV28
CASRAQGTGANVLTF
>TRBJ2-1|TRBV6-5
CASSSSGRLSYNEQFF
>TRBJ2-7|TRBV23-1
CASRTGNTYEQYF
>TRBJ2-1|TRBV6-5
CASSFDTNEQFF
>TRBJ2-3|TRBV11-2
CASSFPPGTGGNSGTQYF
>TRBJ1-3|TRBV6-5
CASRDGRVSGNTIYF
>TRBJ2-5|TRBV13
CASSYQDGTDQETQYF
>TRBJ1-2|TRBV10-3
CAISGGIQQGNYGYTF
>TRBJ2-7|TRBV6-5
CASTPAGGNYEQYF